This passage covers 20 T cell receptor beta chains from one sample sequenced in a study of shared clonotypes between healthy human individuals. Produced via immunoSEQ multiplex PCR; TCRdb's table is partial and in-frame only. Seen here are around 940,000 clones, approximately 76% observed once, and the top ten hold approximately 1.5%. Sequencing was done on a sample of memory CD4+ T cells sorted from blood. Subset indicated: CD45RA-negative fraction. The origin of the receptors is a young man in good health.

A remark on this clone: Other DNA variants within this sample encode the same CDR3. The gene calls are TRBV5-1 and TRBJ2-3, with 9 bases aligning to TRBD2. This CDR3 has 16 amino acids. V lost 0 bases, J lost 0 bases, and 2 bases stayed unmatched. Germline lookup yields CDR1 SGHRS and CDR2 YFSETQ. The CDR3: CASSLATSGSTDTQYF. The CDR3 DNA reads as TGCGCCAGCAGCTTGGCGACTAGCGGCAGCACAGATACGCAGTATTTT.

CDR3 sequence: CAIGTGDKKNSGNTIYF. The CDR3 region has the DNA TGTGCCATCGGGACAGGGGACAAAAAGAACTCTGGAAACACCATATATTTT. The chain couples TRBV10-3 to TRBJ1-3; 10 bases map to TRBD1. V was clipped by 8 bases and J by 0 bases; unmatched bases: 10. The germline V gene encodes CDR1 ENHRY and CDR2 SYGVKD. This CDR3 has 17 residues.

This clone was observed a handful of times. V and J are TRBV10-3 and TRBJ2-2; D not certain. The germline V gene encodes CDR1 ENHRY and CDR2 SYGVKD. V lost 7 bases and J lost 7, with 10 bases in between. The CDR3 runs to 12 residues. This CDR3 reads CAITATFGELFF. The CDR3 DNA is TGTGCCATCACGGCCACCTTCGGGGAGCTGTTTTTT.

The chain couples TRBV18 to TRBJ2-3; D is unclear. Germline V gene lookup returns CDR1 KGHSH and CDR2 LQKENI. This CDR3 region has 14 residues. Deletions cut 2 bases from V and 0 bases from J, with 6 bases between. In DNA, the CDR3 is TGTGCCAGCTCACCATACAGAAGCACAGATACGCAGTATTTT. Encoded protein: CASSPYRSTDTQYF.

V usage is TRBV10-2 and J usage is TRBJ2-1; 7 bases are shared with TRBD2. The CDR3 runs to 20 residues. Germline assignment: CDR1 WSHSY and CDR2 SAAADI. V was pared by 0 bases and J by 1 base, with 15 bases of the junction left unmatched. The chain's CDR3 is CASSESGGWASGGSYNEQFF. Here the CDR3 DNA reads TGCGCCAGCAGTGAGTCTGGGGGGTGGGCTAGCGGTGGGTCCTACAATGAGCAGTTCTTC.

The rearrangement links TRBV7-2 to TRBJ2-1; D is unclear. The CDR3 has 13 residues. The ends were cut back, 5 bases at V and 9 bases at J, with 14 bases in the middle. The V gene's germline CDR1 is SGHTA and CDR2 FQGNSA. CDR3 nucleotide sequence: TGTGCCAGCAGCCCCCACGCCTCAGGTGAGCAGTTCTTC. Residues: CASSPHASGEQFF.

The chain has TRBV18 and TRBJ1-4; D might be TRBD1 (5 bases). There are 15 residues in the CDR3. Germline V gene data show CDR1 as KGHSH and CDR2 as LQKENI. The V gene lost 1 base and the J gene lost 6 bases, with 12 bases spanning the gap. This CDR3 reads CASSPLGVADEKLFF. In DNA, the CDR3 is TGTGCCAGCTCACCACTAGGGGTAGCGGATGAAAAACTGTTTTTT. The variable domain in full, with the rest retrieved from reference TRBV18 and TRBJ1-4, is NAGVMQNPRHLVRRRGQEARLRCSPMKGHSHVYWYRQLPEEGLKFMVYLQKENIIDESGMPKERFSAEFPKEGPSILRIQQVVRGDSAAYFCASSPLGVADEKLFFGSGTQLSVL.

The CDR3 is CASSEGQELARHEQYF. In DNA form, the CDR3 reads TGTGCCAGCAGTGAAGGGCAGGAACTAGCGAGACACGAGCAGTACTTC. The chain joins TRBV6-1 to TRBJ2-7; 7 positions agree with TRBD2. V shed 1 base and J 5 bases; nucleotides not matched to a gene: 11. Germline values: CDR1 MNHNS, CDR2 SASEGT. The CDR3 extends over 16 amino acids.

Concerning this clone: Other DNA variants within this sample encode the same CDR3. This chain links TRBV5-1 with TRBJ2-5; D gene uncertain. CDR3 length: 13 residues. Trimming shortened V by 0 bases and J by 3 bases, and 6 bases separated the two germline ends. Looked up from germline, CDR1 is SGHRS and CDR2 is YFSETQ. Here the CDR3 reads CASSLATKETQYF. CDR3 in DNA: TGCGCCAGCAGCTTGGCCACAAAAGAGACCCAGTACTTC.

The J gene is TRBJ2-7, the V gene TRBV29-1, with 7 bases fitting TRBD1. Germline V gives CDR1 SQVTM, CDR2 ANQGSEA. J gave up 2 bases and V 7 bases, and 11 bases lay outside the gene matches. CDR3 length: 14 amino acids. CDR3 sequence reads: CSATGQVNTYEQYF. The CDR3 DNA is TGCAGCGCTACTGGACAGGTGAACACCTACGAGCAGTACTTC.

The chain employs TRBV5-1 and TRBJ2-5; 7 bases line up with TRBD1. Trimming cost V 0 bases and J 4 bases; bases outside gene matches: 6. In germline, CDR1 is SGHRS, CDR2 YFSETQ. This CDR3 is built from 15 residues. The CDR3 is CASSLVPGGLETQYF. CDR3 DNA sequence: TGCGCCAGCAGCTTGGTCCCAGGGGGTTTAGAGACCCAGTACTTC.

There are a few counts of this clone. The chain combines TRBV30 with TRBJ1-2; 7 nucleotides align to TRBD1. The CDR3 is 14 residues long. The trim removed 4 bases at V and 7 bases at J, leaving 12 bases unmatched. Germline CDR1 GTSNPN, CDR2 SVGIG (reference sequence). The CDR3 loop reads CAWTTQGGARGYTF. The CDR3 nucleotides are TGTGCCTGGACGACCCAGGGGGGGGCGCGTGGCTACACCTTC.

The DNA of the CDR3 is TGTGCCAGCAGCTTGCGCTTGACTAGCGGGGGGGAGTACCAAGAGACCCAGTACTTC. This encodes CASSLRLTSGGEYQETQYF. The rearrangement joins TRBV5-4 to TRBJ2-5, with TRBD2 identical over 14 bases. The CDR3 totals 19 residues. V trimming: 1 base; J trimming: 0 bases; junction bases outside the gene matches: 8. Germline V CDR1 and CDR2: SGHNT, YYREEE (reference sequence).

V and J are TRBV5-1 and TRBJ2-7; no definite D call. Germline V gene data show CDR1 as SGHRS and CDR2 as YFSETQ. V was cut by 0 bases and J by 0 bases, with 7 bases left in between. This CDR3 comprises 14 residues. This CDR3 reads CASSLVDSSYEQYF. CDR3 nucleotides: TGCGCCAGCAGCTTGGTTGATAGCTCCTACGAGCAGTACTTC.

This clone was counted only a few times. The rearrangement links TRBV30 to TRBJ1-1, with D possibly matching TRBD1 (6 bases). Between the trimmed V and J ends, which lost 3 bases and 1 base, there was a span of 15 bases. Per the germline V gene, CDR1 is GTSNPN and CDR2 is SVGIG (reference sequence). This CDR3 is 15 amino acids long. This CDR3 reads CAWRGGLPTNTEAFF. The CDR3 DNA is TGTGCCTGGAGAGGGGGGCTCCCCACGAACACTGAAGCTTTCTTT.

This clone has only a few counts. In the same sample, other DNA sequences code for this CDR3. The chain uses TRBV5-4 and TRBJ2-2; D unclear. V was trimmed by 0 bases and J by 0 bases, leaving 6 bases between them. CDR3 length: 15 residues. The germline V gene has CDR1 SGHNT and CDR2 YYREEE (reference sequence). CDR3 residues: CASSLEQTNTGELFF. The CDR3 DNA is TGTGCCAGCAGCTTGGAACAGACGAACACCGGGGAGCTGTTTTTT.

This clone showed up just once. CDR3 in amino acids: CASVSSPGQGGNEQFF. The CDR3 DNA sequence: TGTGCCAGCGTTTCGTCCCCCGGACAGGGAGGCAATGAGCAGTTCTTC. The chain carries TRBV2 and TRBJ2-1, with TRBD1 matching over 8 bases. In germline, CDR1 is SNHLY, CDR2 FYNNEI. After removal of 8 bases from V and 6 bases from J, the junction contained 15 bases not matched to a gene. CDR3 size: 16 residues.

This sequence joins TRBV7-3 and TRBJ1-2; D is undetermined. V was trimmed by 6 bases and J by 4 bases, leaving 12 bases between them. The germline gives CDR1 SGHTA, CDR2 FQGTGA. The CDR3 spans 13 residues. The DNA for the CDR3 is TGTGCCAGCAGTTTATCTCCCCTCTATGGCTACACCTTC. Translated, it gives CASSLSPLYGYTF. The full variable domain, completed using reference TRBV7-3 and TRBJ1-2, is GAGVSQTPSNKVTEKGKYVELRCDPISGHTALYWYRQSLGQGPEFLIYFQGTGAADDSGLPNDRFFAVRPEGSVSTLKIQRTERGDSAVYLCASSLSPLYGYTFGSGTRLTVV.

This clone was seen more than once but under ten times. No DNA is shown, since the ends of the CDR3 on it are uncertain; the CDR3 is the one TCRdb lists. V is TRBV21-1 and J is TRBJ1-2. TRBV21-1 is labeled a pseudogene. Termini included, the CDR3 measures 15 amino acids. The CDR3 here is CASSKVGPGSYGYTF.

This chain connects TRBV5-1 to TRBJ2-5; 9 bases map to TRBD1. There are 14 residues in the CDR3. The J segment lost 5 bases and the V segment lost 3 bases, leaving 5 bases of the junction unmatched. Germline V gene lookup returns CDR1 SGHRS and CDR2 YFSETQ. CDR3 protein: CASSSTGGWETQYF. The CDR3 DNA follows: TGCGCCAGCAGCTCCACAGGGGGCTGGGAGACCCAGTACTTC.